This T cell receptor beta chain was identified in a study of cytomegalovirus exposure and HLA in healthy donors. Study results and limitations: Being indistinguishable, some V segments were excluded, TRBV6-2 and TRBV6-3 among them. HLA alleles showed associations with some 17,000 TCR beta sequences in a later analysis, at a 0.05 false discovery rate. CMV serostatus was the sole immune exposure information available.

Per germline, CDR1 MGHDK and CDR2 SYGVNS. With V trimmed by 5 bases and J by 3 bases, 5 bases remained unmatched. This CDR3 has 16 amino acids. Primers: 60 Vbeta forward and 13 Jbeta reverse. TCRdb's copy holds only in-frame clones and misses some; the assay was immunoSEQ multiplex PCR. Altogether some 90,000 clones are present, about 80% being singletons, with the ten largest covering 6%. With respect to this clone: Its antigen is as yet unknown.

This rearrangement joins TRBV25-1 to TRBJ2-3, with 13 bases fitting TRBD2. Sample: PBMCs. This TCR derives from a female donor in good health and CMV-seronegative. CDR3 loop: CASSPPGLAGTDTQYF. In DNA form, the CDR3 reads TGTGCCAGCAGTCCACCGGGACTAGCGGGAACAGATACGCAGTATTTT.